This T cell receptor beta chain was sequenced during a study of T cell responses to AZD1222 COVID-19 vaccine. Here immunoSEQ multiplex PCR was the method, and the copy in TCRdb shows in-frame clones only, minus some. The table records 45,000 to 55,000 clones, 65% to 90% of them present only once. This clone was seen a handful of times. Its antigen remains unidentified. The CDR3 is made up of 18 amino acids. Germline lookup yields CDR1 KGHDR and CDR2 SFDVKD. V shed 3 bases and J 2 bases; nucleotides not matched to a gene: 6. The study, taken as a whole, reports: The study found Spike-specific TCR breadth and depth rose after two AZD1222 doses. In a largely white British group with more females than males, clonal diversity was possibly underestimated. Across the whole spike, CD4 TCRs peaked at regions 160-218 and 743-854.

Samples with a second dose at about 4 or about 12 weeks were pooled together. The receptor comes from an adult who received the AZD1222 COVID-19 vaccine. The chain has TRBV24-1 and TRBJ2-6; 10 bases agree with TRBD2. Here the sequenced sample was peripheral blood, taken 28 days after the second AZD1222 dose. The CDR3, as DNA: TGTGCCACCAGTGATCCAGCGGGAGGGCCTGCTGGGGCCAACGTCCTGACTTTC. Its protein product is CATSDPAGGPAGANVLTF.